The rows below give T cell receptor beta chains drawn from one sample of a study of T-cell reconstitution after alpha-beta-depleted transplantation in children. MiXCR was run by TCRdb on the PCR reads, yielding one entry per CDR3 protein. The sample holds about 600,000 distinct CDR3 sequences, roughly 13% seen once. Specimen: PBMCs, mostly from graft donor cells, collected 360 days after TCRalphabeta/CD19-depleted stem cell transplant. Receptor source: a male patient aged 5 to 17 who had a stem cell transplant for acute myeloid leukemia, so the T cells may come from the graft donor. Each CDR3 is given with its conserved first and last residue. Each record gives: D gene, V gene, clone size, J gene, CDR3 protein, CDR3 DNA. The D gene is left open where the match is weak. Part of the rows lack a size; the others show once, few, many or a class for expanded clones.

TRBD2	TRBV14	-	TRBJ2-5	CARKTSGRVRETQYF	TGTGCCAGGAAGACTAGCGGGAGGGTTCGGGAGACCCAGTACTTC
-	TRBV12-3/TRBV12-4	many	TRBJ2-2	CASNFNTQLTGELFF	TGTGCCAGCAACTTCAATACGCAGCTCACCGGGGAGCTGTTTTTT
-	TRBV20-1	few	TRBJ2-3	CSARGITDTQYF	TGCAGTGCTAGAGGGATAACAGATACGCAGTATTTT
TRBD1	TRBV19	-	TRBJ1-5	CASRQDRGIGNQPQHF	TGTGCCAGTAGACAGGACAGGGGAATCGGCAATCAGCCCCAGCATTTT
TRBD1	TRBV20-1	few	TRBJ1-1	CSARVLGTAYAEAFF	TGCAGTGCTAGAGTTTTAGGGACAGCTTACGCTGAAGCTTTCTTT
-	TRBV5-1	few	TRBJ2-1	CASSLAVTVGNDEQFF	TGCGCCAGCAGCTTGGCGGTTACGGTGGGTAACGATGAGCAGTTCTTC
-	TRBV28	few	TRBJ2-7	CASTSGNTYEQYF	TGTGCCAGCACCTCAGGGAATACCTACGAGCAGTACTTC
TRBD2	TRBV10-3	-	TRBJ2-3	CAIRGLAGSTDTQYF	TGTGCCATCAGGGGACTAGCGGGGAGCACAGATACGCAGTATTTT
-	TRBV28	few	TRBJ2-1	CASSLWARANEQFF	TGTGCCAGCAGTTTATGGGCCAGGGCAAATGAGCAGTTCTTC
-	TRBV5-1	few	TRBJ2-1	CASSPRPESYNEQFF	TGCGCCAGCAGCCCCAGGCCAGAATCCTACAATGAGCAGTTCTTC
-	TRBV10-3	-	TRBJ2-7	CAISESDSFEQYF	TGTGCCATCAGTGAGTCGGACAGTTTTGAGCAGTACTTC
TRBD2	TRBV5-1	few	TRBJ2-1	CASSLGGSTYNEQFF	TGCGCCAGCAGCTTGGGCGGGAGCACCTACAATGAGCAGTTCTTC
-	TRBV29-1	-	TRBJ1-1	CSVKVTGPNTEAFF	TGCAGCGTTAAGGTGACAGGCCCGAACACTGAAGCTTTCTTT
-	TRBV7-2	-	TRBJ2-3	CASSYGTYLDTQYF	TGTGCCAGCAGCTACGGGACTTACTTAGATACGCAGTATTTT
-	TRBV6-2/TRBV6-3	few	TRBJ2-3	CASSFASWGVSTDTQYF	TGTGCCAGCAGTTTCGCCTCCTGGGGGGTAAGCACAGATACGCAGTATTTT
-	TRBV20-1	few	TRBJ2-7	CSARDPRTIPGDHEQYF	TGCAGTGCTAGAGACCCACGGACTATCCCGGGGGACCACGAGCAGTACTTC